The 20 T cell receptor beta chains in this list originate from one sample, sequenced in a study of T cells after posttransplantation cyclophosphamide. Sequencing was performed with immunoSEQ multiplex PCR; in TCRdb, only in-frame clones are kept and a portion is missing. The table records 25,000 to 35,000 clones without singletons, the ten largest covering about 4.3%. Sequencing was performed on PBMCs. These receptors were collected from a woman in her 30s in good health and a related stem cell transplant donor.

This clone was recorded at least ten times. The V gene is TRBV10-1, the J gene TRBJ1-2; the match to TRBD1 covers 12 bases. CDR3 length: 13 residues. Unmatched junction bases numbered 5, after V lost 5 bases and J lost 10 bases. Germline values: CDR1 WNHNN, CDR2 SYGVQD (reference sequence). The CDR3, as DNA: TGCGCCAGCAGTCTGGGACAGGGGGCCGACTACACCTTC. Translation: CASSLGQGADYTF.

This clone has a count of ten or more. CDR3: CASSRDRGNTEAFF. The CDR3 bases are TGTGCCAGCAGTCGGGACAGGGGGAACACTGAAGCTTTCTTT. The chain is built from TRBV6-2 or TRBV6-3 and TRBJ1-1; 10 positions match TRBD1. This CDR3 spans 14 amino acids. Germline V gene lookup returns CDR1 MNHEY and CDR2 SVGEGT. V lost 5 bases, J lost 1 base, and 1 base stayed unmatched.

In its sample, this clone was seen a few times. This sequence joins TRBV4-3 and TRBJ2-1; TRBD2 aligns across 10 bases. CDR1 and CDR2 from the germline V gene are LGHNA and YSLEER. V shed 0 bases, J shed 8 bases, and the junction held 7 bases outside the gene matches. The CDR3 extends over 16 amino acids. For the CDR3, the DNA is TGCGCCAGCAGCCAAGATACAGCGGGGGGGCCAGATGAGCAGTTCTTC. Protein product: CASSQDTAGGPDEQFF.

This clone was detected ten times or more. The chain employs TRBV18 and TRBJ2-5; 7 nucleotides match TRBD1. V gave up 6 bases and J gave up 1 base; unmatched junction bases: 2. The CDR3 has 13 amino acids. The germline V gene encodes CDR1 KGHSH and CDR2 LQKENI. CDR3 sequence: CASSQGVQETQYF. The CDR3 DNA is TGTGCCAGCTCCCAGGGGGTCCAAGAGACCCAGTACTTC.

The chain is built from TRBV5-6 and TRBJ2-3; possible D gene TRBD1, 6 bases. Germline V gene sequence: CDR1 SGHDT, CDR2 YYEEEE. The CDR3 is made up of 14 amino acids. Deletions cut 1 base from V and 5 bases from J, with 11 bases between. Written as DNA, the CDR3 is TGTGCCAGCAGCTTGACAGGGTCGAGAGATACGCAGTATTTT. Translating gives CASSLTGSRDTQYF.

At least ten counts were recorded for this clone. This chain joins TRBV6-2 or TRBV6-3 and TRBJ1-2; D is possibly TRBD1 (6 bases). Germline CDR1 and CDR2: MNHEY and SVGEGT. This CDR3 comprises 15 residues. Trimming took off 9 bases at V and 8 bases at J, with 25 bases between the two ends. The CDR3 nucleotides read TGTGCCAGTTTTGCGATAAAACAGGGACGAAGCGGCTACACCTTC. Amino acids: CASFAIKQGRSGYTF.

This clone was seen a handful of times. The rearrangement links TRBV7-9 to TRBJ2-3, with 10 nucleotides matching TRBD2. The CDR3 has 15 residues. Per germline, CDR1 SEHNR and CDR2 FQNEAQ (reference sequence). V trimming: 5 bases; J trimming: 5 bases; junction bases outside the gene matches: 7. The CDR3 DNA reads as TGTGCCAGCAGCGGACCCGGGACTAGCGAAGATACGCAGTATTTT. Translating gives CASSGPGTSEDTQYF.

This clone was detected a few times. V is TRBV29-1 and J is TRBJ1-3; 9 bases line up with TRBD1. Germline trimming cut 4 bases from V and 13 bases from J; bases unmatched to any gene: 5. The CDR3 extends over 11 amino acids. Germline V gives CDR1 SQVTM, CDR2 ANQGSEA. CDR3 nucleotide sequence: TGCAGCGTTGGGGGACAGGGTAGAATATATTTT. As protein: CSVGGQGRIYF.

In this sample, this clone turned up many times. The V and J genes are TRBV12-3 or TRBV12-4 and TRBJ1-1; possibly TRBD1 for D (6 bases). CDR3 length: 13 amino acids. Trimming took off 2 bases at V and 6 bases at J, with 10 bases between the two ends. CDR3 loop: CASSLRAGAEAFF. CDR3 sequence (DNA): TGTGCCAGCAGTTTAAGGGCAGGGGCTGAAGCTTTCTTT.

This clone was seen many times. Other DNA sequences within the sample encode an identical CDR3. V and J are TRBV4-3 and TRBJ2-3, with 10 bases aligning to TRBD2. The germline V gene encodes CDR1 LGHNA and CDR2 YSLEER. Trimming at V came to 4 bases and at J to 3 bases, leaving 4 bases not matched to a gene. The length of the CDR3 is 15 residues. The CDR3 region has the DNA TGCGCCAGCAGCCTGAGCGGGGGGGGAACAGATACGCAGTATTTT. Protein sequence: CASSLSGGGTDTQYF.

Many counts were recorded for this clone. V and J are TRBV12-3 or TRBV12-4 and TRBJ2-1; 13 nucleotides agree with TRBD2. This CDR3 has 16 amino acids. With V trimmed by 1 base and J by 7 bases, 4 bases remained unmatched. The CDR3 sequence is CASSLGSLAGGNEQFF. CDR3 bases: TGTGCCAGCAGTTTAGGCTCACTAGCGGGGGGGAATGAGCAGTTCTTC.

This clone was observed at least ten times. CDR3 region: CASSVNTEAFF. The CDR3 DNA follows: TGTGCCAGCAGCGTAAACACTGAAGCTTTCTTT. The chain is built from TRBV7-9 and TRBJ1-1; D not resolved. The CDR3 has 11 residues. The V and J ends lost 5 bases and 2 bases respectively, with 3 bases between them. The germline V gene has CDR1 SEHNR and CDR2 FQNEAQ (reference sequence).

There are many counts of this clone. The chain joins TRBV7-9 to TRBJ1-1; 11 positions match TRBD1. The CDR3 runs to 16 residues. The germline gives CDR1 SEHNR, CDR2 FQNEAQ (reference sequence). Germline trimming cut 7 bases from V and 5 bases from J; bases unmatched to any gene: 12. The CDR3: CASTRPPGTGGTEAFF. The CDR3 region has the DNA TGTGCCAGCACCCGACCCCCCGGGACAGGGGGGACTGAAGCTTTCTTT.

This clone was observed at least ten times. This chain joins TRBV7-2 and TRBJ1-2, with D perhaps matching TRBD1 (6 bases). V lost 1 base to trimming and J lost 3 bases, with 9 bases between them. This CDR3 is 14 amino acids long. Germline V gives CDR1 SGHTA, CDR2 FQGNSA. CDR3 residues: CASSLDRDHYGYTF. CDR3 in DNA: TGTGCCAGCAGCTTAGACAGGGACCACTATGGCTACACCTTC.

This clone was seen at least ten times. The rearrangement links TRBV6-4 to TRBJ1-2; 8 positions match TRBD1. Trimming cost V 6 bases and J 8 bases; bases outside gene matches: 8. CDR3 length: 13 residues. Per germline, CDR1 MRHNA and CDR2 SNTAGT. CDR3 in DNA: TGTGCCAGCAGACAACCAGGGGGCTGGGGCTACACCTTC. This gives the protein CASRQPGGWGYTF.

This clone has a count of ten or more. The rearrangement uses TRBV4-3 and TRBJ2-1, with 12 bases matching TRBD1. There are 17 residues in the CDR3. Trimming removed 7 bases from V and 7 bases from J; junction bases left unmatched: 14. Per the germline V gene, CDR1 is LGHNA and CDR2 is YSLEER. The CDR3 coding sequence is TGCGCCAGCACCCCCTTGGGTCCGGGACAGGGGGCGAATGAGCAGTTCTTC. Its translation is CASTPLGPGQGANEQFF.

This clone was recorded many times. The sample holds other DNA sequences that translate to the same CDR3. The J gene is TRBJ2-7, the V gene TRBV19, with 7 bases that match TRBD1. Germline assignment: CDR1 LNHDA and CDR2 SQIVND (reference sequence). After removal of 3 bases from V and 2 bases from J, the junction contained 1 base not matched to a gene. CDR3 length equals 13 residues. CDR3 amino acids: CASSIGTAYEQYF. DNA for the CDR3: TGTGCCAGTAGTATCGGGACAGCCTACGAGCAGTACTTC. Full variable domain (remainder filled in from reference TRBV19 and TRBJ2-7): DGGITQSPKYLFRKEGQNVTLSCEQNLNHDAMYWYRQDPGQGLRLIYYSQIVNDFQKGDIAEGYSVSREKKESFPLTVTSAQKNPTAFYLCASSIGTAYEQYFGPGTRLTVT.

At least ten counts were recorded for this clone. The rearrangement uses TRBV5-1 and TRBJ1-2, with D tentatively TRBD1 (5 bases). V was cut by 2 bases and J by 3 bases, with 8 bases left in between. In germline, CDR1 is SGHRS, CDR2 YFSETQ. The CDR3 totals 13 residues. DNA of the CDR3: TGCGCCAGCAGCTTAGACAGCTACTATGGCTACACCTTC. This gives the protein CASSLDSYYGYTF.

This clone was recorded at least ten times. The V and J genes are TRBV19 and TRBJ1-2, with TRBD1 identical over 7 bases. The V and J ends lost 10 bases and 4 bases, in that order; junction bases with no gene match: 15. This CDR3 contains 15 residues. Looked up from germline, CDR1 is LNHDA and CDR2 is SQIVND (reference sequence). Here the CDR3 DNA reads TGTGCCACTAAGGACAGGTCGGGGGCCGGCTATGGCTACACCTTC. Amino acid sequence: CATKDRSGAGYGYTF.

This clone was recorded many times. This CDR3 is CASSDTFPGNTIYF. The DNA of the CDR3 is TGTGCCAGCAGTGATACATTCCCCGGAAACACCATATATTTT. The J gene is TRBJ1-3, the V gene TRBV2; no firm D call. Germline CDR1 and CDR2: SNHLY and FYNNEI. The CDR3 extends over 14 amino acids. With 3 bases removed from V and 4 bases from J, the gap between germline ends came to 10 bases.